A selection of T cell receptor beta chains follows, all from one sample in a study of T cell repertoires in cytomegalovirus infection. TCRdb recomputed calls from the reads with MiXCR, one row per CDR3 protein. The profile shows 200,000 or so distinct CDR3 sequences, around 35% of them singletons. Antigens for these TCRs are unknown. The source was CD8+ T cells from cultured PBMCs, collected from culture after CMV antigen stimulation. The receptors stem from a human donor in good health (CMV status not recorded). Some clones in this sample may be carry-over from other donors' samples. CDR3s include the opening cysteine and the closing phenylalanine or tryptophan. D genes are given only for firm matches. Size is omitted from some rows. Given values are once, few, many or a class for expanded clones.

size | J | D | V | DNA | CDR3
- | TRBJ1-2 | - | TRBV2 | TGTGCCGGCGGACAGTATGGCTACACCTTC | CAGGQYGYTF
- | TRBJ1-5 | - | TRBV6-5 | TGTGCCAGCAGTAAGGGGGTTAGCAATCAGCCCCAGCATTTT | CASSKGVSNQPQHF
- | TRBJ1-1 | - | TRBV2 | TGTGCCACCATTGGACCGAACACTGAAGCTTTCTTT | CATIGPNTEAFF
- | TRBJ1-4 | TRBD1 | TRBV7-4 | TGTGCCAGCAGCTCGACAGGGGGCGCGGGTGAAAAACTGTTTTTT | CASSSTGGAGEKLFF
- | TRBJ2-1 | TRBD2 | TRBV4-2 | TGTGCCAGCAGCCAAGTTCAGGGAGGGCCCGAGAATGAGCAGTTCTTC | CASSQVQGGPENEQFF
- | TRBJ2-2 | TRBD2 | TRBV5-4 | TGTGCCAGCAGCGTCGGACTAGCGGGTACCACCGGGGAGCTGTTTTTT | CASSVGLAGTTGELFF
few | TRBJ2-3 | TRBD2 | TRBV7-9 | TGTGCCAGCAGCCTCCTAGCGGGGGGGAGAGATACGCAGTATTTT | CASSLLAGGRDTQYF
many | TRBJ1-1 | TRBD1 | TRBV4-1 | TGCGCCAGCAGCCTCCGGGACAGGGGTTCCCTGAACACTGAAGCTTTCTTT | CASSLRDRGSLNTEAFF
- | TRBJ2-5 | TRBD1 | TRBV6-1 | TGTGCCAGCAGTGTTCGGACAGGAATCCAAGAGACCCAGTACTTC | CASSVRTGIQETQYF
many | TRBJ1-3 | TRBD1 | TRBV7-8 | TGTGCCAGCAGCTTGGACAGGGGGTCTGGAAACACCATATATTTT | CASSLDRGSGNTIYF
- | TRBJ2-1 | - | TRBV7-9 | TGTGCCAGCAGCTGGGGGCCGAGAGAGCAGTTCTTC | CASSWGPREQFF
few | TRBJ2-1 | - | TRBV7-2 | TGTGCCAGCAGCTTAGTAGGGGGGGGGATATACAATGAGCAGTTCTTC | CASSLVGGGIYNEQFF
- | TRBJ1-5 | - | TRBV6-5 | TGTGCCAGCAGCCCGACATTAACGACCAATCAGCCCCAGCATTTT | CASSPTLTTNQPQHF
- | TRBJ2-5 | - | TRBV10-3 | TGTGCCATCAGAAGCCTAGATGGGGAGACCCAGTACTTC | CAIRSLDGETQYF
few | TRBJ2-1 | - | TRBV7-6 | TGTGCCAGCAGCTTAGTAGGTCGGGGTTCCTACAATGAGCAGTTCTTC | CASSLVGRGSYNEQFF
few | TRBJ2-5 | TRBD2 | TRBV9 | TGTGCCAGCAGCGTAGGAGACGGGGGGGCCCAAGAGACCCAGTACTTC | CASSVGDGGAQETQYF